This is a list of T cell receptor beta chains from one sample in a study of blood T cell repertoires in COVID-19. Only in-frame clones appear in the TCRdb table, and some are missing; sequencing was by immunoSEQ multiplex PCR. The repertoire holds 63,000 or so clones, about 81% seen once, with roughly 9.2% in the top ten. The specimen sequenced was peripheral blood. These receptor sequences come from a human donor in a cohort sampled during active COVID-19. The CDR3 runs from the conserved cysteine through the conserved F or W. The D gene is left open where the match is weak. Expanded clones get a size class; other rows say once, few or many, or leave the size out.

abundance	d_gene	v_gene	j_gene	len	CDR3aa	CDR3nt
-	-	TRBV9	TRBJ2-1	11	CASSVAGAEFF	TGTGCCAGCAGCGTAGCAGGGGCTGAATTCTTC
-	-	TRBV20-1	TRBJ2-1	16	CSASLGQGRGFNEQFF	TGCAGTGCTAGTTTAGGGCAGGGTCGGGGGTTCAATGAGCAGTTCTTC
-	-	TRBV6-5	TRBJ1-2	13	CASSYSGGTSYTF	TGTGCCAGCAGTTACTCGGGGGGGACGAGCTACACCTTC
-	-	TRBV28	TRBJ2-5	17	CASSLGELASGSVTQYF	TGTGCCAGCAGTTTAGGGGAACTAGCATCGGGTTCGGTGACCCAGTACTTC
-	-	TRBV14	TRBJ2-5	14	CASSQSRGQETQYF	TGTGCCAGCAGCCAGTCCCGGGGTCAAGAGACCCAGTACTTC
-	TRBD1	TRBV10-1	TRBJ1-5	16	CASSELVQGSNQPQHF	TGCGCCAGCAGTGAACTCGTACAGGGGTCCAATCAGCCCCAGCATTTT
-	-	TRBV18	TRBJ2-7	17	CASSPNRGGRTNYEQYF	TGTGCCAGCTCACCCAACAGAGGAGGGAGGACTAACTACGAGCAGTACTTC
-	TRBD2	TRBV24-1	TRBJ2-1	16	CATSDPSGYSYNEQFF	TGTGCCACCAGTGACCCTAGCGGGTACTCCTACAATGAGCAGTTCTTC
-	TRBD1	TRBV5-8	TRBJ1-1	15	CASKLQGVGNTEAFF	TGTGCCAGTAAGCTACAGGGGGTCGGGAACACTGAAGCTTTCTTT
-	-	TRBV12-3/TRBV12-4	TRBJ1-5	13	CASSLEREQPQHF	-
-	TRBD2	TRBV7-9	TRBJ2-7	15	CASSLAASGSYEQYF	TGTGCCAGCAGCTTAGCGGCTAGCGGTTCCTACGAGCAGTACTTC
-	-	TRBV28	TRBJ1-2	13	CASTGTGLYGYTF	TGTGCCAGCACCGGGACTGGTCTCTATGGCTACACCTTC
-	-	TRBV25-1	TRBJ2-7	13	CASKGQGGYEQYF	TGTGCCAGCAAAGGACAGGGAGGGTACGAGCAGTACTTC
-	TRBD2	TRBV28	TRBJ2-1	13	CASRRLAGNEQFF	TGTGCCAGCAGGCGACTAGCGGGAAATGAGCAGTTCTTC
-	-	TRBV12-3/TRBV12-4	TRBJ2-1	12	CASSLIAGEQFF	TGTGCCAGCAGTTTAATCGCGGGTGAGCAGTTCTTC
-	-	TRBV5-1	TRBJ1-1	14	CASSLQGPNTEAFF	TGCGCCAGCAGCTTGCAGGGCCCGAACACTGAAGCTTTCTTT
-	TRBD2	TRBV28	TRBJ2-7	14	CASSPREGSYEQYF	TGTGCCAGCAGTCCTCGGGAGGGCTCCTACGAGCAGTACTTC
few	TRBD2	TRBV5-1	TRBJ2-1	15	CASSLGLAEYNEQFF	TGCGCCAGCAGCTTGGGACTAGCGGAATACAATGAGCAGTTCTTC
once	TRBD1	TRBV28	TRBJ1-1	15	CASSFGGQGYTEAFF	TGTGCCAGCAGTTTTGGTGGACAGGGTTACACTGAAGCTTTCTTT
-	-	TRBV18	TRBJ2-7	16	CASSPLRTGTTYEQYF	TGTGCCAGCTCACCACTCCGGACAGGGACTACCTACGAGCAGTACTTC
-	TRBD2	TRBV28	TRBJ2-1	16	CASSFGAGVSYNEQFF	TGTGCCAGCAGTTTCGGGGCGGGAGTTTCCTACAATGAGCAGTTCTTC
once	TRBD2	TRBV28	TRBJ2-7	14	CASSLAGGSYEQYF	TGTGCCAGCAGTTTAGCGGGAGGGTCCTACGAGCAGTACTTC
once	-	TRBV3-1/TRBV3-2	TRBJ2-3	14	CASSLSLESDTQYF	TGTGCCAGCAGCCTGAGCCTGGAGTCAGATACGCAGTATTTT
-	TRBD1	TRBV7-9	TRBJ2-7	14	CASRGQGANHEQYF	TGTGCCAGCAGGGGACAGGGGGCGAACCACGAGCAGTACTTC
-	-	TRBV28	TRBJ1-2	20	CASSSLIEPILPLSNYGYTF	TGTGCCAGCAGTTCTTTAATAGAACCCATATTACCCCTCTCTAACTATGGCTACACCTTC
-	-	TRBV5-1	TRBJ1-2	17	CASSLASSVSRGVGYTF	TGCGCCAGCAGCTTGGCTTCGAGTGTGTCCAGGGGAGTTGGCTACACCTTC
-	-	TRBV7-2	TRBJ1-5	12	CASSWTEQPQHF	TGTGCCAGCAGCTGGACAGAGCAGCCCCAGCATTTT
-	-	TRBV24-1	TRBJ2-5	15	CATSDGSDIEETQYF	TGTGCCACCAGTGATGGGTCAGACATCGAAGAGACCCAGTACTTC
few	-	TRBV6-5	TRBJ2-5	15	CASSYSTGLRETQYF	TGTGCCAGCAGTTACTCGACGGGGTTGAGGGAGACCCAGTACTTC
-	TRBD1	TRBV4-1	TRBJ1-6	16	CASSRMKGGAGSPLHF	TGCGCCAGCAGCCGGATGAAAGGGGGCGCGGGTTCACCCCTCCACTTT
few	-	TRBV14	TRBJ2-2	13	CASSQVRLGELFF	TGTGCCAGCAGCCAAGTGAGGCTTGGGGAGCTGTTTTTT
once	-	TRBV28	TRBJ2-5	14	CASSLAEYQETQYF	TGTGCCAGCAGTTTAGCTGAGTACCAAGAGACCCAGTACTTC
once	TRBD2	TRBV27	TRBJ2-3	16	CASSPPLAGGPDTQYF	TGTGCCAGCAGTCCCCCACTAGCGGGAGGGCCGGATACGCAGTATTTT
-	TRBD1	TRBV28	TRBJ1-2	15	CASLGQAENNYGYTF	TGTGCCAGCCTTGGACAGGCCGAAAATAACTATGGCTACACCTTC
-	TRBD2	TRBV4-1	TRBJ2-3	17	CASSQDRAGVMADTQYF	TGCGCCAGCAGCCAAGATCGGGCGGGAGTTATGGCAGATACGCAGTATTTT
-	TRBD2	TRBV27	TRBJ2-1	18	CASSFDPSAGLSYNEQFF	TGTGCCAGCAGTTTTGATCCCTCAGCGGGATTGTCCTACAATGAGCAGTTCTTC
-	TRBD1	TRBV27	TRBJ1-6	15	CASSLNRGANSPLHF	TGTGCCAGCAGTTTGAACAGGGGGGCGAATTCACCCCTCCACTTT
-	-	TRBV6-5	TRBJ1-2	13	CASAEGSHYGYTF	TGTGCCAGTGCAGAGGGATCACACTATGGCTACACCTTC
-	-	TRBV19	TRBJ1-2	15	CASSIPGEANDGYTF	TGTGCCAGTAGTATCCCCGGGGAGGCCAACGATGGCTACACCTTC
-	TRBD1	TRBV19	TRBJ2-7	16	CASSSKTGGAPWEQYF	TGTGCCAGTAGTTCGAAAACAGGGGGCGCCCCGTGGGAGCAGTACTTC
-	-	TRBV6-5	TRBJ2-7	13	CASSYGQGSEQYF	TGTGCCAGCAGTTACGGGCAGGGGAGCGAGCAGTACTTC
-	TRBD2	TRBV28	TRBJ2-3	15	CASSSSGRRGDTQYF	TGTGCCAGCAGTTCTAGCGGGAGAAGAGGAGATACGCAGTATTTT
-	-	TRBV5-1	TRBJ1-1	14	CASSSDGQNTEAFF	TGCGCCAGCAGCTCGGACGGACAGAACACTGAAGCTTTCTTT
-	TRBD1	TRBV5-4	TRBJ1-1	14	CASSLGTGYTEAFF	TGTGCCAGCAGCTTGGGGACAGGGTACACTGAAGCTTTCTTT
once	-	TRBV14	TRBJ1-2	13	CASSQAGADGYTF	TGTGCCAGCAGCCAAGCTGGGGCAGATGGCTACACCTTC
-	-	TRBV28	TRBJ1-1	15	CASNWQGHMNTEAFF	TGTGCCAGCAATTGGCAGGGGCACATGAACACTGAAGCTTTCTTT
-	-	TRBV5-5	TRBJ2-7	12	CASSPGHYEQYF	TGTGCCAGCAGCCCTGGACACTACGAGCAGTACTTC
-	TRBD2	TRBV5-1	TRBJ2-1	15	CASSTGLAGGGEQFF	TGCGCCAGCAGCACGGGACTAGCGGGAGGAGGAGAGCAGTTCTTC
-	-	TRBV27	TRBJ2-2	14	CASRAQMSTGELFF	TGTGCCTCCAGGGCCCAGATGAGCACCGGGGAGCTGTTTTTT
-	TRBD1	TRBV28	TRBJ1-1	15	CASSSPTGMNTEAFF	TGTGCCAGCAGTTCGCCGACAGGGATGAACACTGAAGCTTTCTTT
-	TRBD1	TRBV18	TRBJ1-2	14	CASSGQGSNYGYTF	TGTGCCAGCTCCGGACAGGGCTCTAACTATGGCTACACCTTC
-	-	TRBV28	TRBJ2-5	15	CASSLGGGSQETQYF	TGTGCCAGCAGTTTGGGTGGGGGCAGCCAAGAGACCCAGTACTTC
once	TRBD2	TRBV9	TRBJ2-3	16	CASSIRSSGITDTQYF	TGTGCCAGCAGCATAAGGTCTAGCGGTATCACAGATACGCAGTATTTT